This TCR beta chain was sequenced during a study of blood T cell repertoires in COVID-19. About the research overall: COVID-19 samples collected from the United States, Italy and Spain covered acute and convalescent phases. The cDNA or gDNA used as material had been derived from T cells, B-cell-depleted T cells, or PBMCs.

The germline CDR1 and CDR2 sequences are SGHTA and FQGNSA. The V end was cut by 8 bases, the J end by 4 bases, with 15 bases between. CDR3 length: 13 residues. As handled by the study authors: From reference gene primer amplification, estimates of nucleated cell counts were derived. Profiled with immunoSEQ multiplex PCR; TCRdb holds only in-frame clones, not every one. V and J calls and clone size follow that table, whereas D and trimming were derived from the DNA. Of under 30,000 clones listed, about 85% were seen once; the top ten hold 9% to 9.5%. The rearrangement links TRBV7-2 to TRBJ2-7; D perhaps matches TRBD2 (6 bases). The specimen was peripheral blood. The receptor comes from a human donor in a cohort sampled during active COVID-19. The CDR3 sequence: CASGRRGAYEQYF. In nucleotides, the CDR3 is TGTGCCAGCGGACGTCGCGGGGCGTACGAGCAGTACTTC.